One and the same sample provided the 29 T cell receptor beta chains below, sequenced in a study of CD8+ T cells in alopecia areata. After isolation, RNA underwent reverse transcription to generate cDNA as the sequencing template. Generated by immunoSEQ multiplex PCR, the TCRdb table keeps only in-frame clones and is missing some. The sample shows 150,000 to 250,000 clones, about three fifths of them seen only once. Treatment noted: oral pan-JAK inhibitor, 5-10 mg twice daily. Material: CD4+ T cells sorted from blood, obtained at week 24, from a patient treated with tofacitinib. The source of these receptors is a human donor with alopecia areata.

V gene TRBV29-1 combines with J gene TRBJ2-3; 12 bases agree with TRBD2. The CDR3 extends over 15 amino acids. V was clipped by 7 bases and J by 4 bases; unmatched bases: 9. Germline CDR1 SQVTM, CDR2 ANQGSEA. The DNA for the CDR3 is TGCAGCGAGAACCCTCTAGCGGGGGGGCCAGATACGCAGTATTTT. This gives the protein CSENPLAGGPDTQYF.

This clone appeared once. The J gene is TRBJ1-5, the V gene TRBV27, with TRBD1 identical over 7 bases. This CDR3 comprises 13 residues. In germline, CDR1 is MNHEY, CDR2 SMNVEV (reference sequence). Trimming at V came to 3 bases and at J to 7 bases, leaving 3 bases not matched to a gene. The CDR3 DNA reads as TGTGCCAGCAGTTTGCAGGGGGACCAGCCCCAGCATTTT. This codes for CASSLQGDQPQHF.

The chain has TRBV30 and TRBJ1-2; D uncertain. CDR3 length: 11 residues. Trimming took off 1 base at V and 8 bases at J, with 8 bases between the two ends. Germline loops: CDR1 GTSNPN, CDR2 SVGIG (reference sequence). CDR3 sequence (DNA): TGTGCCTGGAGTGGAGGGAGCGGCTACACCTTC. It specifies CAWSGGSGYTF.

Worth noting for this clone: The junction and the germline gene differ at one end; a read error may be behind it. This chain links TRBV7-2 with TRBJ2-7, with TRBD2 matching 11 bases. Germline loops: CDR1 SGHTA, CDR2 FQGNSA. This CDR3 region has 15 residues. This CDR3 reads CASSLVSSGGPGSLF. The DNA of the CDR3 is TGTGCCAGCAGCTTAGTGTCTAGCGGGGGGCCCGGTTCTCTCTTC.

Points on this clone: Other DNA sequences from this sample encode an identical CDR3 as well. V usage is TRBV5-1 and J usage is TRBJ1-5; 8 bases are shared with TRBD1. This CDR3 spans 15 amino acids. J gave up 5 bases and V 0 bases, and 4 bases lay outside the gene matches. CDR1 is SGHRS and CDR2 is YFSETQ in the germline V gene. CDR3 nucleotide sequence: TGCGCCAGCAGCTTGGAAGGGACAGGCGATCAGCCCCAGCATTTT. This encodes CASSLEGTGDQPQHF.

This sequence joins TRBV5-4 and TRBJ1-1; 8 bases are a match to TRBD1. The ends lost 4 bases at V and 3 bases at J; junction bases unmatched: 11. CDR3 length: 16 residues. Germline CDR1 SGHNT, CDR2 YYREEE (reference sequence). The CDR3 spells CASSQPKTGVDTEAFF. The CDR3 region has the DNA TGTGCCAGCAGCCAGCCGAAGACAGGGGTTGACACTGAAGCTTTCTTT.

The chain carries TRBV29-1 and TRBJ2-3; a weak D match, TRBD1 (6 bases). CDR3 length: 13 residues. Germline lookup yields CDR1 SQVTM and CDR2 ANQGSEA. V lost 4 bases, J lost 4 bases, and 12 bases lay in between. CDR3 region: CSVVGRGADTQYF. The CDR3 region has the DNA TGCAGCGTTGTGGGCAGGGGCGCAGATACGCAGTATTTT.

The chain has TRBV7-2 and TRBJ2-2; 7 bases are shared with TRBD2. V shed 2 bases and J 8 bases; nucleotides not matched to a gene: 5. The CDR3 loop spans 14 amino acids. The V gene's germline CDR1 is SGHTA and CDR2 FQGNSA. The DNA of the CDR3 is TGTGCCAGCAGCTTATTAGCGGGTTCTGGGGAGCTGTTTTTT. The encoded protein is CASSLLAGSGELFF.

This clone was picked up a small number of times. This rearrangement joins TRBV4-1 to TRBJ2-3, with D maybe TRBD2 (7 bases). The CDR3 length is 17 residues. Trimming cost V 2 bases and J 2 bases, with 17 bases left between them. CDR1 and CDR2 from the germline V gene are MGHRA and YSYEKL. The CDR3 DNA sequence: TGCGCCAGCAGCCAACGTCGGGGGGACATTTACACAGATACGCAGTATTTT. Translating gives CASSQRRGDIYTDTQYF.

The chain couples TRBV29-1 to TRBJ2-1; 9 bases line up with TRBD1. From germline, CDR1 is SQVTM and CDR2 ANQGSEA. The CDR3 contains 13 residues. V was clipped by 6 bases and J by 7 bases; unmatched bases: 7. The CDR3: CSVGQGISNEQFF. The CDR3 nucleotides read TGCAGCGTCGGACAGGGGATAAGTAATGAGCAGTTCTTC.

In its sample, this clone was seen a few times. The CDR3 DNA reads TGTGCCAGCAGTGTGGCTAGCGCAGATACGCAGTATTTT. It translates to CASSVASADTQYF. This chain joins TRBV2 and TRBJ2-3; weak D call: TRBD2 (6 bases). The CDR3 loop spans 13 amino acids. The V end lost 4 bases, the J end lost 4 bases, and 9 bases lay between the germline ends. Germline lookup yields CDR1 SNHLY and CDR2 FYNNEI.

This chain joins TRBV7-2 and TRBJ2-3, with a possible D match to TRBD2 (6 bases). Per the germline V gene, CDR1 is SGHTA and CDR2 is FQGNSA. The CDR3 totals 13 residues. V dropped 5 bases and J dropped 4 bases, with 10 bases sitting between them. CDR3 sequence: CASSQTGADTQYF. CDR3 nucleotide sequence: TGTGCCAGCAGCCAGACGGGGGCAGATACGCAGTATTTT.

This chain joins TRBV25-1 and TRBJ1-1, with no clear D. Looked up from germline, CDR1 is MGHDK and CDR2 is SYGVNS. V was clipped by 7 bases and J by 11 bases, with 14 bases between them. The CDR3 totals 11 residues. The CDR3 protein is CASTLAGSAFF. Written as DNA, the CDR3 is TGTGCCAGCACCCTGGCGGGTTCGGCTTTCTTT. The full variable domain, in which reference TRBV25-1 and TRBJ1-1 provide the parts outside the CDR3, is EADIYQTPRYLVIGTGKKITLECSQTMGHDKMYWYQQDPGMELHLIHYSYGVNSTEKGDLSSESTVSRIRTEHFPLTLESARPSHTSQYLCASTLAGSAFFGQGTRLTVV.

This rearrangement joins TRBV29-1 to TRBJ2-4; D is undetermined. In germline, CDR1 is SQVTM, CDR2 ANQGSEA. The V end lost 7 bases, the J end lost 9 bases, and 19 bases lay between the germline ends. There are 13 residues in the CDR3. CDR3 nucleotides: TGCAGCGCCAGATCTGGGCCGGAAGGCATTCAGTACTTC. It yields the protein CSARSGPEGIQYF.

The chain recombines TRBV7-9 with TRBJ2-5, with D perhaps matching TRBD2 (6 bases). Germline V gene data show CDR1 as SEHNR and CDR2 as FQNEAQ (reference sequence). CDR3 length: 16 amino acids. V lost 4 bases and J lost 0, with 15 bases in between. The CDR3 loop is CASSWLFGGYQETQYF. For the CDR3, the DNA is TGTGCCAGCAGCTGGTTATTTGGGGGGTACCAAGAGACCCAGTACTTC.

The chain has TRBV7-2 and TRBJ2-5; D may be TRBD1 (6 bases). The CDR3 is 13 amino acids. V lost 3 bases and J lost 5, with 10 bases in between. The germline CDR1 and CDR2 sequences are SGHTA and FQGNSA. Here the CDR3 DNA reads TGTGCCAGCAGCTTCCGGCAGGGGGAGACCCAGTACTTC. Protein product: CASSFRQGETQYF.

The chain uses TRBV7-2 and TRBJ2-5, with 8 nucleotides matching TRBD2. From germline, CDR1 is SGHTA and CDR2 FQGNSA. V gave up 8 bases and J gave up 1 base; unmatched junction bases: 6. The CDR3 totals 14 residues. CDR3 coding DNA: TGTGCCAGCTCAAGGGCGGGGGGCCAAGAGACCCAGTACTTC. Amino acids: CASSRAGGQETQYF. The complete variable domain, with remaining parts taken from reference TRBV7-2 and TRBJ2-5, reads GAGVSQSPSNKVTEKGKDVELRCDPISGHTALYWYRQSLGQGLEFLIYFQGNSAPDKSGLPSDRFSAERTGGSVSTLTIQRTQQEDSAVYLCASSRAGGQETQYFGPGTRLLVL.

This clone showed up just a few times. This rearrangement joins TRBV29-1 to TRBJ1-5; 7 bases fit TRBD1. Germline V gene lookup returns CDR1 SQVTM and CDR2 ANQGSEA. The V segment lost 6 bases and the J segment 3 bases; nucleotides outside the gene matches: 5. This CDR3 is 13 amino acids long. In DNA, the CDR3 is TGCAGCGTGGGGACAGCCGACAATCAGCCCCAGCATTTT. This codes for CSVGTADNQPQHF.

This clone appeared a single time. The CDR3 protein is CAWRGTSGMGEQFF. Here the CDR3 DNA reads TGTGCCTGGAGAGGGACAAGCGGGATGGGCGAGCAGTTCTTC. The chain has TRBV30 and TRBJ2-1, with D maybe TRBD2 (7 bases). V lost 3 bases and J lost 10, with 19 bases in between. CDR1 is GTSNPN and CDR2 is SVGIG in the germline V gene (reference sequence). The CDR3 covers 14 residues.

This chain uses TRBV18 with TRBJ2-3, with 9 bases fitting TRBD1. V was pared by 3 bases and J by 1 base, with 8 bases of the junction left unmatched. The CDR3 extends over 17 amino acids. Per germline, CDR1 KGHSH and CDR2 LQKENI. The CDR3 region is CASSPERDREGTDTQYF. CDR3 DNA: TGTGCCAGCTCACCCGAGCGGGACAGGGAAGGCACAGATACGCAGTATTTT.

The chain recombines TRBV28 with TRBJ1-2, with TRBD1 matching 9 bases. CDR1 is MDHEN and CDR2 is SYDVKM in the germline V gene. This CDR3 spans 13 amino acids. With V trimmed by 7 bases and J by 5 bases, 5 bases remained unmatched. The CDR3 loop reads CASIGQGFYGYTF. The CDR3 DNA reads as TGTGCCAGCATCGGACAGGGGTTTTATGGCTACACCTTC.

This clone was counted a few times. The chain links TRBV30 to TRBJ2-5; 7 positions agree with TRBD2. V gave up 3 bases and J gave up 2 bases; unmatched junction bases: 9. This CDR3 region has 15 residues. Germline CDR1 is GTSNPN and CDR2 is SVGIG (reference sequence). The DNA for the CDR3 is TGTGCCTGGAGCCCGCCCGGGGGGAGGCAAGAGACCCAGTACTTC. Amino acids: CAWSPPGGRQETQYF.

This chain connects TRBV4-2 to TRBJ2-3; TRBD2 matches 8 bases. This CDR3 comprises 16 residues. V lost 0 bases and J lost 4; bases outside the gene matches: 6. The germline CDR1 and CDR2 sequences are LGHNA and YNFKEQ. The CDR3 nucleotides read TGTGCCAGCAGCCAAGATTGGCGGGGGGACCCAGATACGCAGTATTTT. Translating gives CASSQDWRGDPDTQYF.

The chain links TRBV6-1 to TRBJ2-7; 10 nucleotides match TRBD1. Germline values: CDR1 MNHNS, CDR2 SASEGT. CDR3 length: 15 amino acids. The V and J ends lost 4 bases and 3 bases, in that order; junction bases with no gene match: 6. The DNA for the CDR3 is TGTGCCAGCAGTGGGAGGACAGGGGGGCTCTACGAGCAGTACTTC. Translation gives CASSGRTGGLYEQYF.

This clone was seen a handful of times. The chain combines TRBV29-1 with TRBJ2-7; 11 bases agree with TRBD1. The CDR3 loop spans 14 amino acids. Losses at the gene ends were 6 bases for V and 4 bases for J; bases not matched to a gene: 8. Germline CDR1 is SQVTM and CDR2 is ANQGSEA. Written as DNA, the CDR3 is TGCAGCGTATCAAATGGACAGGGGGCGTACGAGCAGTACTTC. This encodes CSVSNGQGAYEQYF.

The V gene is TRBV25-1, the J gene TRBJ1-4, with a possible D match to TRBD1 (6 bases). Per the germline V gene, CDR1 is MGHDK and CDR2 is SYGVNS. V lost 3 bases and J 7 bases, leaving 15 bases between the germline ends. CDR3 length: 15 residues. The CDR3 here is CASSDAQGLTEKLFF. The CDR3 DNA is TGTGCCAGCAGTGATGCACAGGGCTTGACTGAAAAACTGTTTTTT.

The gene calls are TRBV10-3 and TRBJ1-1, with D perhaps matching TRBD1 (5 bases). The CDR3 runs 15 residues. Germline CDR1 is ENHRY and CDR2 is SYGVKD. Between the trimmed V and J ends, which lost 6 bases and 3 bases, there was a span of 17 bases. In nucleotides, the CDR3 is TGTGCCATCAGGGAAACCCCCTCCAGGGACACTGAAGCTTTCTTT. It specifies CAIRETPSRDTEAFF.

The chain links TRBV20-1 to TRBJ2-1; no clear D. The CDR3 runs 11 residues. The germline V gene has CDR1 DFQATT and CDR2 SNEGSKA (reference sequence). Between the trimmed V and J ends, which lost 5 bases and 8 bases, there was a span of 10 bases. CDR3 DNA sequence: TGCAGTGCTCTTAGAGGTCATGAGCAGTTCTTC. It translates to CSALRGHEQFF.

The CDR3 region is CSVAGVRNQPQHF. The CDR3 DNA sequence: TGCAGCGTTGCTGGGGTGAGAAATCAGCCCCAGCATTTT. This chain uses TRBV29-1 with TRBJ1-5; D not certain. Germline-derived CDR1 and CDR2 are SQVTM and ANQGSEA. CDR3 size: 13 residues. V was pared by 4 bases and J by 4 bases, with 11 bases between.